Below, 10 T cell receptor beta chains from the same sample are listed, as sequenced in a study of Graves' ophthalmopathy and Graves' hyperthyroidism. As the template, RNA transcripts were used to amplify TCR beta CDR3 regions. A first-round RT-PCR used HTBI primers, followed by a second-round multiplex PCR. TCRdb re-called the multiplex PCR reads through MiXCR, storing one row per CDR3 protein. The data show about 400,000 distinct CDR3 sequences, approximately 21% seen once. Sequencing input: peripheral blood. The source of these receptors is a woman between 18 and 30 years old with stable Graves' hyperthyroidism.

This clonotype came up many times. The CDR3: CASSFSPTRDEQYF. The DNA of the CDR3 is TGTGCCAGCAGTTTCTCCCCTACGCGGGACGAGCAGTACTTC. The chain joins TRBV6-2 or TRBV6-3 to TRBJ2-7, with a possible D match to TRBD2 (5 bases). Trimming shortened V by 4 bases and J by 5 bases, and 15 bases separated the two germline ends. CDR3 length: 14 residues. From germline, CDR1 is MNHEY and CDR2 SVGEGT.

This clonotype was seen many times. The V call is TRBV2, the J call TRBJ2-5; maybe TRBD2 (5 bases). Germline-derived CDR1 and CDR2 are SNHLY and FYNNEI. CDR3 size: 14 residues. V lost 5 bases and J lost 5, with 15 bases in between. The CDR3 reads CASSLGSVRETQYF. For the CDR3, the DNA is TGTGCCAGCAGTTTAGGGAGCGTCCGGGAGACCCAGTACTTC.

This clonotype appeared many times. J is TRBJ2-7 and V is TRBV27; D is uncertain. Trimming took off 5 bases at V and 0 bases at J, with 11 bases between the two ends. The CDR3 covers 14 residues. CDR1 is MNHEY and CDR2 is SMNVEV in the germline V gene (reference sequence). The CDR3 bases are TGTGCCAGCAGTCCCACGGCAGGCTCCTACGAGCAGTACTTC. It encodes CASSPTAGSYEQYF.

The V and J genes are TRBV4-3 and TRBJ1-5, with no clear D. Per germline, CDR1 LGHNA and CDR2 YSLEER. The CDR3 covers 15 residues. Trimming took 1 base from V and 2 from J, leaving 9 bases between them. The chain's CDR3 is CASSQVRGGNQPQHF. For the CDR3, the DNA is TGCGCCAGCAGCCAAGTACGAGGAGGCAATCAGCCCCAGCATTTT.

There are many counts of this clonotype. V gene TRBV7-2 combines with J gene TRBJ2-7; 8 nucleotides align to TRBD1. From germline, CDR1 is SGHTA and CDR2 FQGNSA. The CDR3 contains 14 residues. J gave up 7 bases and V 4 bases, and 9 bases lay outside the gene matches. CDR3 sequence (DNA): TGTGCCAGCAGCTCCAGGGGGCGCAATTGGGAGCAGTACTTC. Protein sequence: CASSSRGRNWEQYF.

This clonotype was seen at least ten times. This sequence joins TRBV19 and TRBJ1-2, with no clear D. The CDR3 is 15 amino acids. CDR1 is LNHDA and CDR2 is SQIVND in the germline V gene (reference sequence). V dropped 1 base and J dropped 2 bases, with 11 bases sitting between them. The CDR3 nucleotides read TGTGCCAGTAGTATAGCTGACGGAGGAAACTATGGCTACACCTTC. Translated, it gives CASSIADGGNYGYTF.

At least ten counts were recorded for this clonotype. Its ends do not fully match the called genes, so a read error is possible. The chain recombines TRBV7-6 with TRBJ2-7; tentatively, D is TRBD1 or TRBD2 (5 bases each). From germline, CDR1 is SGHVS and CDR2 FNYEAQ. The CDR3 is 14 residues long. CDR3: CANSIRDGRGEQYF. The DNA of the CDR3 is TGTGCCAACAGCATCCGGGACGGTCGTGGCGAGCAATACTTC.

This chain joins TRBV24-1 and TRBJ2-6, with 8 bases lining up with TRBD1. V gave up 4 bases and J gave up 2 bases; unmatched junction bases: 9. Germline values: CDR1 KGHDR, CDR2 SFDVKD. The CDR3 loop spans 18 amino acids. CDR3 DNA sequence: TGTGCCACCAGTGACCCAGGTCTGACAGGGGCTGGGGCCAACGTCCTGACTTTC. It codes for CATSDPGLTGAGANVLTF.

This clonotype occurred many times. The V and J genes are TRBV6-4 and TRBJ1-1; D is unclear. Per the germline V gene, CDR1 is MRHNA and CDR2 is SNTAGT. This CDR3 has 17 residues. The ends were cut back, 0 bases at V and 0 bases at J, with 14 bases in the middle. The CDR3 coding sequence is TGTGCCAGCAGTGACTCGATGTCAGGAGGGATGAACACTGAAGCTTTCTTT. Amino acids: CASSDSMSGGMNTEAFF.

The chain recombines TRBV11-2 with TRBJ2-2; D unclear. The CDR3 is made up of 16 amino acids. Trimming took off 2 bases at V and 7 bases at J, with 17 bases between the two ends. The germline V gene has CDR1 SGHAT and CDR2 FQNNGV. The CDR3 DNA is TGTGCCAGCAGCTTAAACCCGGGCATACCGATCGGGGAGCTGTTTTTT. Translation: CASSLNPGIPIGELFF.